The rows below give T cell receptor beta chains drawn from one sample of a study of T cell repertoires in cytomegalovirus infection. Using its own MiXCR run on the reads, TCRdb lists one record per CDR3 protein. The profile shows approximately 110,000 distinct CDR3 sequences, more than 30% of them singletons. Their recognized antigens are unknown. Sequencing was performed on CD8+ T cells from cultured PBMCs, taken from culture after CMV antigen stimulation. The source of these receptors is a human donor in good health (CMV status not recorded). Some clones in this sample may be carry-over from other donors' samples. CDR3s include the opening cysteine and the closing phenylalanine or tryptophan. Fields, in order: clone size, J gene, D gene, V gene, CDR3 protein, CDR3 DNA. D genes are given only for firm matches. Where a row states a size, it is once, few, many or the class of an expanded clone; other rows omit it.

. | TRBJ2-3 | TRBD2 | TRBV19 | CASSIVLGSGGPTDTQYF | TGTGCCAGTAGTATAGTCCTGGGTAGCGGGGGGCCCACAGATACGCAGTATTTT
many | TRBJ1-1 | . | TRBV5-4 | CASSGTNANTEAFF | TGTGCCAGCAGCGGGACAAATGCGAACACTGAAGCTTTCTTT
few | TRBJ1-3 | . | TRBV4-1 | CASSQDMVGMSGNTIYF | TGCGCCAGCAGCCAAGATATGGTAGGGATGTCTGGAAACACCATATATTTT
few | TRBJ2-7 | . | TRBV6-6 | CASSYRVGRSEQYF | TGTGCCAGCAGTTACCGTGTAGGGAGGTCCGAGCAGTACTTC
few | TRBJ1-2 | . | TRBV19 | CASSNERDYGYTF | TGTGCCAGTAGTAACGAGAGGGACTATGGCTACACCTTC
. | TRBJ2-1 | TRBD2 | TRBV7-2 | CASSLSRGGRAYNEQFF | TGTGCCAGCAGCTTAAGCCGGGGGGGCCGCGCATACAATGAGCAGTTCTTC
few | TRBJ2-1 | . | TRBV7-6 | CASREGQGYNEQFF | TGTGCCAGCAGGGAGGGCCAGGGCTACAATGAGCAGTTCTTC
. | TRBJ2-3 | TRBD2 | TRBV6-5 | CASSPGLSSTDTQYF | TGTGCCAGCAGTCCGGGACTATCTAGCACAGATACGCAGTATTTT
few | TRBJ2-7 | TRBD1 | TRBV4-3 | CASSQEVETGVYEQYF | TGCGCCAGCAGCCAAGAGGTGGAGACAGGGGTCTACGAGCAGTACTTC
. | TRBJ1-1 | . | TRBV19 | CASSIGGRFGTEAFF | TGTGCCAGTAGTATTGGTGGGAGGTTTGGGACTGAAGCTTTCTTT
. | TRBJ1-5 | . | TRBV6-5 | CASKSGGQLSNQPQHF | TGTGCCAGCAAGTCCGGAGGACAGCTTAGCAATCAGCCCCAGCATTTT
many | TRBJ1-2 | . | TRBV5-1 | CASSDPLQGNYGYTF | TGCGCCAGCAGCGATCCCTTACAGGGTAACTATGGCTACACCTTC
. | TRBJ1-1 | . | TRBV7-6 | CASSLAGATEAFF | TGTGCCAGCAGCTTGGCAGGAGCCACTGAAGCTTTCTTT
. | TRBJ1-2 | TRBD1 | TRBV19 | CASSIDPDRADYGYTF | TGTGCCAGTAGTATAGACCCGGACAGGGCCGATTATGGCTACACCTTC
few | TRBJ1-5 | . | TRBV6-2/TRBV6-3 | CASSYRGVGVEGNQPQHF | TGTGCCAGCAGTTACAGGGGCGTCGGGGTAGAGGGCAATCAGCCCCAGCATTTT
. | TRBJ1-4 | . | TRBV5-5 | CASSAPQGFGEKLFF | TGTGCCAGCAGCGCACCTCAGGGGTTCGGTGAAAAACTGTTTTTT
. | TRBJ1-2 | . | TRBV28 | CASSTPRTAYGYTF | TGTGCCAGCAGTACCCCCCGGACAGCCTATGGCTACACCTTC
few | TRBJ2-7 | TRBD2 | TRBV7-6 | CASSLGGWGGSGQLSSYEQYF | TGTGCCAGCAGCTTAGGGGGGTGGGGGGGGAGCGGGCAACTTAGCTCCTACGAGCAGTACTTC
once | TRBJ1-1 | . | TRBV28 | CASTQTVHTEAFF | TGTGCCAGCACCCAAACCGTCCACACTGAAGCTTTCTTT
many | TRBJ2-1 | . | TRBV7-2 | CASSLDVTSSSYNEQFF | TGTGCCAGCAGCTTAGACGTGACGTCGAGCTCCTACAATGAGCAGTTCTTC
once | TRBJ1-1 | . | TRBV7-3 | CASSQVGGGGTEAFF | TGTGCCAGCAGCCAGGTGGGGGGCGGGGGCACTGAAGCTTTCTTT
few | TRBJ2-1 | . | TRBV7-9 | CASSTWEGGGNEQFF | TGTGCCAGCAGCACCTGGGAGGGGGGGGGCAATGAGCAGTTCTTC
. | TRBJ2-3 | TRBD1 | TRBV11-2 | CASSLPQDRGNTDTQYF | TGTGCCAGCAGCTTACCTCAGGACAGGGGAAACACAGATACGCAGTATTTT
. | TRBJ1-6 | . | TRBV7-4 | CASSLEGYNSPLHF | TGTGCCAGCAGCTTAGAAGGGTATAATTCACCCCTCCACTTT
. | TRBJ2-7 | . | TRBV20-1 | CSARSRGGGAYEQYF | TGCAGTGCTAGAAGTCGAGGGGGGGGCGCCTACGAGCAGTACTTC
few | TRBJ2-5 | . | TRBV7-9 | CASSSTETQYF | TGTGCCAGCAGTTCAACCGAGACCCAGTACTTC
few | TRBJ1-2 | . | TRBV4-1 | CASSQDRDYGYTF | TGCGCCAGCAGCCAAGACAGGGACTATGGCTACACCTTC
few | TRBJ2-7 | . | TRBV7-8 | CASSSLGVEYEQYF | TGTGCCAGCAGCTCCCTAGGGGTGGAGTACGAGCAGTACTTC
. | TRBJ1-1 | . | TRBV19 | CASSTSGRGNMNTEAFF | TGTGCCAGTAGTACCTCAGGACGGGGAAACATGAACACTGAAGCTTTCTTT
. | TRBJ1-2 | . | TRBV20-1 | CSARDRSRADYGYTF | TGCAGTGCTAGAGATCGCTCCAGAGCCGACTATGGCTACACCTTC
. | TRBJ1-1 | TRBD1 | TRBV2 | CASSEWGTGDTEAFF | TGTGCCAGCAGTGAATGGGGTACAGGGGACACTGAAGCTTTCTTT
few | TRBJ1-3 | . | TRBV4-1 | CASSQATGSGNTIYF | TGCGCCAGCAGCCAAGCGACCGGCTCTGGAAACACCATATATTTT
. | TRBJ1-1 | . | TRBV29-1 | CSVERLGGNTEAFF | TGCAGCGTTGAAAGGTTGGGGGGGAACACTGAAGCTTTCTTT
few | TRBJ2-1 | . | TRBV12-5 | CASVTGFNEQFF | TGTGCTAGTGTCACAGGGTTCAATGAGCAGTTCTTC
many | TRBJ2-3 | TRBD2 | TRBV7-9 | CASSLAVASGGASTDTQYF | TGTGCCAGCAGCTTAGCGGTGGCTAGCGGGGGGGCTAGCACAGATACGCAGTATTTT
many | TRBJ2-3 | TRBD1 | TRBV6-1 | CASSALAGGADTQYF | TGTGCCAGCAGTGCGTTGGCAGGGGGAGCTGATACGCAGTATTTT
few | TRBJ1-5 | . | TRBV27 | CASSFTQGNQPQHF | TGTGCCAGCAGTTTTACACAGGGCAATCAGCCCCAGCATTTT
. | TRBJ2-1 | . | TRBV27 | CASSSTSPRRGNHEQFF | TGTGCCAGCAGTTCCACTTCTCCGCGGCGGGGTAACCATGAGCAGTTCTTC
many | TRBJ2-3 | TRBD2 | TRBV7-9 | CASSLLRLNILAGPTDTQYF | TGTGCCAGCAGCTTACTTCGCTTAAACATACTAGCGGGGCCCACAGATACGCAGTATTTT
few | TRBJ2-1 | . | TRBV7-6 | CASSLSWGPGNEQFF | TGTGCCAGCAGCTTAAGCTGGGGGCCGGGCAATGAGCAGTTCTTC
many | TRBJ2-1 | . | TRBV7-9 | CASSLEGRGGFF | TGTGCCAGCAGCTTAGAAGGCAGGGGAGGCTTCTTC
. | TRBJ2-1 | . | TRBV12-3/TRBV12-4 | CASSLGGLWEQFF | TGTGCCAGCAGTTTAGGGGGGCTTTGGGAGCAGTTCTTC
many | TRBJ2-1 | . | TRBV7-8 | CASSLGPGQAYNEQFF | TGTGCCAGCAGCTTAGGGCCAGGGCAAGCCTACAATGAGCAGTTCTTC
few | TRBJ2-1 | . | TRBV6-1 | CASRSDSNSYNEQFF | TGTGCCAGCAGGAGTGACTCGAACTCCTACAATGAGCAGTTCTTC
. | TRBJ1-5 | . | TRBV4-1 | CASSQDVGINQPQHF | TGCGCCAGCAGCCAAGATGTGGGGATAAATCAGCCCCAGCATTTT
. | TRBJ2-5 | . | TRBV19 | CASSIVRGSVETQYF | TGTGCCAGTAGTATAGTTCGGGGATCCGTGGAGACCCAGTACTTC
few | TRBJ2-3 | . | TRBV5-4 | CASRNPAIDTQYF | TGTGCCAGCAGGAATCCAGCAATAGATACGCAGTATTTT
. | TRBJ1-4 | TRBD1 | TRBV10-3 | CAISESVDRGGEKLFF | TGTGCCATCAGTGAGTCTGTAGACAGGGGCGGTGAAAAACTGTTTTTT